The clone carrying this T cell receptor (beta chain) was recorded once. What it recognizes is unknown. Repertoires were generated with immunoSEQ multiplex PCR, while TCRdb's copy carries only in-frame clones and drops some. The sample lists roughly 110,000 clones; less than 95% were seen once. The sample is drawn from a study of T cell responses to AZD1222 COVID-19 vaccine. Findings of the study overall: Along spike, vaccine-associated CD4 TCRs were found throughout, with dominance at 160-218 and 743-854. Only a handful of AZD1222 recipients tested seropositive at baseline.

The CDR3 sequence is 15 residues long. V was trimmed by 2 bases and J by 0 bases, leaving 9 bases between them. Germline V gene lookup returns CDR1 KGHSH and CDR2 LQKENI. Material: peripheral blood, obtained 28 days after the second AZD1222 dose. The V call is TRBV18, the J call TRBJ2-3; D gene uncertain. This TCR derives from an adult who received the AZD1222 COVID-19 vaccine. CDR3: CASSPSIGSTDTQYF. The CDR3 coding sequence is TGTGCCAGCTCACCATCAATTGGGAGCACAGATACGCAGTATTTT.